This entry features one TCR beta chain sequence. What it binds is not known. Healthy bone marrow donors supplied every sample. The CDR3 sequence is 15 residues long. Germline V gene sequence: CDR1 SEHNR, CDR2 FQNEAQ (reference sequence). The germline V and J ends were trimmed by 1 base and 10 bases, with 14 bases remaining between them. The data were obtained in a study of cytomegalovirus exposure and HLA in healthy donors. With 60 Vbeta and 13 Jbeta primers, the PCR was carried out. The data were produced by immunoSEQ multiplex PCR, yet TCRdb's version contains in-frame clones alone and is incomplete. The sample lists roughly 140,000 clones, more than 65% occurring once. Findings and caveats of the study: Fewer N-insertions than the 666-donor mean were reportedly shown by an Asian-associated ancestry cluster in a later analysis. Evidence from a later analysis indicated that most CMV-associated TCR beta chains looked HLA-restricted. The sole available immune exposure information was CMV serostatus.

The receptor's source is a man aged 50 to 59 in good health and CMV-seropositive. The chain uses TRBV7-9 and TRBJ1-6, with D perhaps TRBD1 (5 bases). The sequenced sample consisted of PBMCs. The CDR3 protein is CASSLGGGTWSPLHF. The CDR3 region has the DNA TGTGCCAGCAGCTTAGGGGGTGGGACTTGGTCACCCCTCCACTTT.